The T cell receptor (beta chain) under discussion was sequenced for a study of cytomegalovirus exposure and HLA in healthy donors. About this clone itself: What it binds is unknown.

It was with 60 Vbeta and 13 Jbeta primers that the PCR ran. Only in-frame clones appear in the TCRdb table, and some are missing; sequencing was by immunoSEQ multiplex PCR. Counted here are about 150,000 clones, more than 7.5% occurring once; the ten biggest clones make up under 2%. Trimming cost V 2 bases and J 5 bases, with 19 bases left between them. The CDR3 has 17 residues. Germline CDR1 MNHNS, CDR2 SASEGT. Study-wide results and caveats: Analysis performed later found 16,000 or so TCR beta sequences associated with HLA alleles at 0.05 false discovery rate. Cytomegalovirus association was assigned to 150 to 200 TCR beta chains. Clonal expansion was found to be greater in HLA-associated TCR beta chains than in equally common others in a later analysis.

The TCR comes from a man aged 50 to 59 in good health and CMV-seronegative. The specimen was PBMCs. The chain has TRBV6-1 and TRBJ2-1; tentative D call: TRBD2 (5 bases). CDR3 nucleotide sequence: TGTGCCAGCAGTGAAAGGGCTGGGCTAGCTCCCCACAATGAGCAGTTCTTC. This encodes CASSERAGLAPHNEQFF.